This T cell receptor beta chain was observed in a study of cytomegalovirus exposure and HLA in healthy donors. The PCR had 60 Vbeta and 13 Jbeta primers. Generated by immunoSEQ multiplex PCR, the TCRdb table keeps only in-frame clones and is missing some. The data contain 120,000 to 150,000 clones, roughly 80% of them singletons. The sequence derives from a man in his forties in good health and CMV-seropositive. What was sequenced was PBMCs.

CDR3 DNA: TGTGCCAGCAGCTTCGGTTCTGGAAACACCATATATTTT. This sequence encodes CASSFGSGNTIYF. V usage is TRBV5-8 and J usage is TRBJ1-3; no clear D gene. Germline CDR1 reads SGHTS; CDR2 reads YDEGEE. The CDR3 length is 13 residues. V was shortened by 2 bases and J by 1 base, with 4 bases between the two germline ends.